This T cell receptor beta chain was obtained from a study of molecular identifiers for immune sequencing clone quantification listed by TCRdb under 2018. Study-level background: For a replicate experiment, RNA from approximately 20,000 or 100,000 naive CD8 T cells was divided into five aliquots, and four of the five aliquots were sequenced. The study was a methods study using CD8 T cells to benchmark molecular-identifier clustering-based TCR repertoire sequencing (MIDCIRS) and TCR RNA copy counting.

Turning to this clonotype: This receptor's antigen is unknown. Base qualities are missing; no much larger clone stands one base away.

Libraries of naive CD8 T cells were built from about 20,000 to 1,000,000 sorted cells, with 10%, 30% or 50% of the purified RNA used. Naive CD8 T cells, defined as CD8+CD4-CCR7+CD45RA+, were FACS-sorted into RLT Plus buffer on a BD FACSAria II. Detection sensitivity was tested by spiking Jurkat RNA equal to ten TCR copies' worth into samples containing 20,000-1,000,000 naive CD8 T cells. CD8 T cells were enriched using RosetteSep CD8+ T Cell Enrichment Cocktail and Ficoll-Paque, and the enriched cells then underwent ACK red cell lysis. The CDR3 numbers 16 residues from cysteine through phenylalanine. The DNA shown is the 48-base CDR3, in frame from base 1. Germline trimming: 5 bases from V, 0 bases from J; junction bases outside gene matches: 9. The germline V gene yields MDHEN for CDR1 and SYDVKM for CDR2. Libraries were made using PCR. Sequencing was carried out with a NextSeq 500. Bulk TCR libraries were generated as previously described, with the TCR primers listed in Table S5 used. Purification of total RNA was performed with the Qiagen AllPrep DNA/RNA kit. Before analysis, reads from multiple sequencing runs of the same library were pooled. On the study's bioinformatics: Only reads with exact TCR constant sequence were kept, trimmed to 150 nt, and grouped by their 12-nt molecular barcodes. Within each barcode group, reads were sub-clustered at a 15% Levenshtein threshold, and quality-weighted consensus sequences were built per RNA molecule. Non-functional sequences were filtered out, along with any lower-count sequence sitting one edit away from another sequence. Based on a fit of two negative binomial distributions, barcode sub-clusters having less than 20% of the maximum read count were discarded. TCRdb handled the public reads itself, with Q25 trimming in fastp and clone calling in MiXCR, and kept productive beta chains. Rows with one shared CDR3 protein collapse into an entry with the most common genes and DNA. These V and J calls originate from TCRdb's pipeline instead of the authors' own analysis. The sample profile shows 97,000 or so distinct CDR3 sequences; about a third of them were found once. The top ten hold 9.5% to 10% of the sample.

Results the study describes overall, beyond this receptor: Naive libraries contained spiked-in Jurkat TCR RNA (roughly 10 copies' worth), which is not part of the donor repertoire. Even against a background of about 960,000 naive CD8 T cells, spiked-in Jurkat TCR RNA amounting to a single cell's worth was reported to be detectable. Modeling indicated roughly 3.2 TCR RNA copies recovered per cell, compared with around 10 by digital PCR, which implies a capture efficiency of approximately 31%. When barcode sub-clustering was omitted, TCR diversity was inflated by chimeric consensus sequences, with chimeras reaching as high as 47%. In CMV-specific effector cells, clones with more than 20 RNA copies accounted for over 99% of molecules, whereas in naive cells such clones accounted for under 1%. Identical TCR molecules sharing a barcode could cause highly expanded clone sizes to be underestimated.

The sample was naive CD8+ T cells from blood, with Jurkat cell RNA spiked in. The cell subset or site label here, explained by the study, means: FACS-sorted CD8+CD4-CCR7+CD45RA+ naive T cells. This clonotype was obtained from a human donor in good health. Some libraries in this study had Jurkat cell RNA spiked in. The rearranged chain carries TRBV28 and TRBJ2-7; 8 middle bases align to TRBD1. The CDR3 corresponds to CASSLTATGGSYEQYF. The DNA sequence is as follows: TGTGCCAGCAGTCTAACCGCTACAGGGGGCTCCTACGAGCAGTACTTC.